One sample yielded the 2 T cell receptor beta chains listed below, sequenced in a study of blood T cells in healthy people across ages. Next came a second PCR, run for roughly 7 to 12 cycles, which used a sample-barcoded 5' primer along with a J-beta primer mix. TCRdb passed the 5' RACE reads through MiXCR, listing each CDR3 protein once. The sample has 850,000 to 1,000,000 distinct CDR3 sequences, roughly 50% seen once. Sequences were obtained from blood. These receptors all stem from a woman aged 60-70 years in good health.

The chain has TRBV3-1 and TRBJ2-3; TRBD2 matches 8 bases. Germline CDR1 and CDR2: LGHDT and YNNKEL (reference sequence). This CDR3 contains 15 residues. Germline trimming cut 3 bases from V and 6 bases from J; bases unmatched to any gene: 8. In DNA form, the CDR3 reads TGTGCCAGCAGCCAGCCGGGAGGGAGGGCCGATACGCAGTATTTT. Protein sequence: CASSQPGGRADTQYF.

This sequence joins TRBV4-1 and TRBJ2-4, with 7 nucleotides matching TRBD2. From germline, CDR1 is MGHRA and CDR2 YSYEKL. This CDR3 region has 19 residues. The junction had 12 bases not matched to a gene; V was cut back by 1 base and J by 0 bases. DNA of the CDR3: TGCGCCAGCAGCCAAGTAGGCAGCGGGGTGGTCTTAGCCAAAAACATTCAGTACTTC. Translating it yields CASSQVGSGVVLAKNIQYF.